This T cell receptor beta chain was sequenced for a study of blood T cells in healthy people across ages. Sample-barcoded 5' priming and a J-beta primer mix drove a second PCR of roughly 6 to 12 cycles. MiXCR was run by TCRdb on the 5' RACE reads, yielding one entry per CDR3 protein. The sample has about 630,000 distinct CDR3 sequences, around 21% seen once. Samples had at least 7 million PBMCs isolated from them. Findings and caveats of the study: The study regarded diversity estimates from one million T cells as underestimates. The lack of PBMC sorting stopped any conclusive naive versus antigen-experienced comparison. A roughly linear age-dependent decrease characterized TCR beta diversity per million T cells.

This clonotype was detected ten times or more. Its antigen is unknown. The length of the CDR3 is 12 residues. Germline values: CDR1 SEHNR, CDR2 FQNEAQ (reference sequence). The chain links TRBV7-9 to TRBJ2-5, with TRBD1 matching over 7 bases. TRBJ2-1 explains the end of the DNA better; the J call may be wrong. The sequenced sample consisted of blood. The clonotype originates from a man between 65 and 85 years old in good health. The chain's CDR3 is CASSVQGNEQFF. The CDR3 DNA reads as TGTGCCAGCAGCGTACAGGGGAATGAGCAGTTCTTC.